The rows below give T cell receptor beta chains drawn from one sample of a study of blood T cell repertoires in COVID-19. Repertoires were generated with immunoSEQ multiplex PCR, while TCRdb's copy carries only in-frame clones and drops some. The profile shows 30,000 to 35,000 clones, roughly 88% of them singletons. Material: peripheral blood. The source of these receptors is a man aged 55 to 70 with COVID-19, enrolled during active disease. Both conserved end residues are part of each CDR3. The order of the fields is clone size, D gene, V gene, J gene, CDR3 DNA, CDR3 protein. The D gene is left open where the match is weak. The size entry is marked missing in some rows and otherwise reads once, few, many or a size class.

abundance: NA
d_gene: NA
v_gene: TRBV28
j_gene: TRBJ1-2
CDR3nt: TGTGCCAGCAGTCAGGGACATTCGTATGGCTACACCTTC
CDR3aa: CASSQGHSYGYTF

abundance: NA
d_gene: TRBD1
v_gene: TRBV19
j_gene: TRBJ1-1
CDR3nt: TGTGCCAGTAGTATAGAGGGACAGGGACTCACTGAAGCTTTCTTT
CDR3aa: CASSIEGQGLTEAFF

abundance: NA
d_gene: TRBD1
v_gene: TRBV19
j_gene: TRBJ1-2
CDR3nt: TGTGCCACTCAGGGGGGTGGCTACACCTTC
CDR3aa: CATQGGGYTF

abundance: NA
d_gene: NA
v_gene: TRBV29-1
j_gene: TRBJ2-2
CDR3nt: TGCAGCGCAGGACATGGCACCGGGGAGCTGTTTTTT
CDR3aa: CSAGHGTGELFF

abundance: NA
d_gene: TRBD2
v_gene: TRBV24-1
j_gene: TRBJ2-1
CDR3nt: TGTGCCACCAGTGGGGCCCCAGGGACTAGCGTTTACAATGAGCAGTTCTTC
CDR3aa: CATSGAPGTSVYNEQFF

abundance: NA
d_gene: TRBD1
v_gene: TRBV28
j_gene: TRBJ2-7
CDR3nt: TGTGCCAGCAGTACCGGGACAGGGACCTACGAGCAGTACTTC
CDR3aa: CASSTGTGTYEQYF

abundance: NA
d_gene: NA
v_gene: TRBV29-1
j_gene: TRBJ1-4
CDR3nt: TGCAGCGTTGAAGAAGATGGGCAGGGAAGGGAAAAACTGTTTTTT
CDR3aa: CSVEEDGQGREKLFF

abundance: NA
d_gene: TRBD1
v_gene: TRBV5-1
j_gene: TRBJ1-1
CDR3nt: TGCGCCAGCAGCCCAAATTTGGGACAGGGAACCACTGAAGCTTTCTTT
CDR3aa: CASSPNLGQGTTEAFF

abundance: NA
d_gene: TRBD2
v_gene: TRBV19
j_gene: TRBJ2-3
CDR3nt: TGTGCCAGTAGTATGTGGCCTCAGCGGACTAGCGGGACAGATACGCAGTATTTT
CDR3aa: CASSMWPQRTSGTDTQYF

abundance: NA
d_gene: NA
v_gene: TRBV6-5
j_gene: TRBJ1-1
CDR3nt: TGTGCCAGCAGTACAGGAGCAATTGAAGCTTTCTTT
CDR3aa: CASSTGAIEAFF

abundance: NA
d_gene: NA
v_gene: TRBV6-1
j_gene: TRBJ1-2
CDR3nt: TGTGCCAGCAGTGGGGGCGGTACAGAAAACTCTAACTATGGCTACACCTTC
CDR3aa: CASSGGGTENSNYGYTF

abundance: NA
d_gene: TRBD2
v_gene: TRBV28
j_gene: TRBJ2-7
CDR3nt: TGTGCCAGCAGTTTAGGGGGAGGGCTCTTGGGAGAGCAGTACTTC
CDR3aa: CASSLGGGLLGEQYF

abundance: NA
d_gene: NA
v_gene: TRBV6-1
j_gene: TRBJ1-5
CDR3nt: TGTGCCAGCAGTGATTGGGCCCAGCCCCAGCATTTT
CDR3aa: CASSDWAQPQHF

abundance: NA
d_gene: TRBD1
v_gene: TRBV3-1/TRBV3-2
j_gene: TRBJ2-7
CDR3nt: TGTGCCAGCAGCCGAGGACAGGGGAGCTACGAGCAGTACTTC
CDR3aa: CASSRGQGSYEQYF

abundance: NA
d_gene: TRBD1
v_gene: TRBV4-3
j_gene: TRBJ1-1
CDR3nt: TGCGCCAGCAGCCAAGAGGGACAGGGCACTGAAGCTTTCTTT
CDR3aa: CASSQEGQGTEAFF

abundance: once
d_gene: TRBD2
v_gene: TRBV27
j_gene: TRBJ2-6
CDR3nt: TGTGCCAGCAGTCCCGGACTAGCGGGTTTATCTGGGGCCAACGTCCTGACTTTC
CDR3aa: CASSPGLAGLSGANVLTF

abundance: few
d_gene: TRBD2
v_gene: TRBV4-2
j_gene: TRBJ2-1
CDR3nt: TGTGCCAGCAGCCAACCCGGGACTAGCGGGAGGGACTACAAGGCTGAGCAGTTCTTC
CDR3aa: CASSQPGTSGRDYKAEQFF

abundance: once
d_gene: NA
v_gene: TRBV18
j_gene: TRBJ2-7
CDR3nt: TGTGCCAGCTCGGCGGACATCTCTTCCTCCGAGCAGTACTTC
CDR3aa: CASSADISSSEQYF

abundance: once
d_gene: NA
v_gene: TRBV18
j_gene: TRBJ2-7
CDR3nt: TGTGCCAGCTCACCATTTGACACAGAGTACGAGCAGTACTTC
CDR3aa: CASSPFDTEYEQYF

abundance: NA
d_gene: TRBD1
v_gene: TRBV25-1
j_gene: TRBJ1-1
CDR3nt: TGTGCCAGCAGTCCCCACCCCCAGGGGGCCACTGAAGCTTTCTTT
CDR3aa: CASSPHPQGATEAFF

abundance: NA
d_gene: TRBD1
v_gene: TRBV30
j_gene: TRBJ2-5
CDR3nt: TGTGCCTGGAGTAGATTCGACAGGGGAGGAGAGACCCAGTACTTC
CDR3aa: CAWSRFDRGGETQYF

abundance: once
d_gene: TRBD2
v_gene: TRBV7-3
j_gene: TRBJ2-3
CDR3nt: TGTGCCAGCAGCTTACTAGCGGGTACAGATACGCAGTATTTT
CDR3aa: CASSLLAGTDTQYF

abundance: NA
d_gene: NA
v_gene: TRBV18
j_gene: TRBJ1-5
CDR3nt: TGTGCCAGCTCACCAACTACAGGGCATAGCAATCAGCCCCAGCATTTT
CDR3aa: CASSPTTGHSNQPQHF

abundance: NA
d_gene: NA
v_gene: TRBV5-5
j_gene: TRBJ1-2
CDR3nt: TGTGCCAGCAGCTTAAGGAACAGTCCTATCGGCTACACCTTC
CDR3aa: CASSLRNSPIGYTF

abundance: NA
d_gene: NA
v_gene: TRBV28
j_gene: TRBJ1-1
CDR3nt: TGTGCCAGCAGTTCGGGAACCATGAACACTGAAGCTTTCTTT
CDR3aa: CASSSGTMNTEAFF

abundance: NA
d_gene: TRBD1
v_gene: TRBV10-3
j_gene: TRBJ1-5
CDR3nt: TGTGCCATCAGTGGGACAGGGCGCAATCAGCCCCAGCATTTT
CDR3aa: CAISGTGRNQPQHF

abundance: NA
d_gene: TRBD2
v_gene: TRBV7-9
j_gene: TRBJ2-7
CDR3nt: TGTGCCAGCAGCCCTTGGCTAGCGGGAGTGACTACTCCTACGAAGCAGTACTTC
CDR3aa: CASSPWLAGVTTPTKQYF

abundance: NA
d_gene: NA
v_gene: TRBV7-9
j_gene: TRBJ2-7
CDR3nt: TGTGCCAGCAGCTTAGCCCAATACGAGCAGTACTTC
CDR3aa: CASSLAQYEQYF

abundance: NA
d_gene: TRBD1
v_gene: TRBV5-6
j_gene: TRBJ2-4
CDR3nt: TGTGCCAGCAGCTTTGGACAGGGGGACATTCAGTACTTC
CDR3aa: CASSFGQGDIQYF

abundance: NA
d_gene: NA
v_gene: TRBV28
j_gene: TRBJ2-3
CDR3nt: TGTGCCAGCAGTTCCCAGGTAGGAGATACGCAGTATTTT
CDR3aa: CASSSQVGDTQYF

abundance: NA
d_gene: NA
v_gene: TRBV20-1
j_gene: TRBJ2-7
CDR3nt: TGCAGTGCTAGTTCTACAGACGCCTACGAGCAGTACTTC
CDR3aa: CSASSTDAYEQYF

abundance: NA
d_gene: NA
v_gene: TRBV11-2
j_gene: TRBJ1-1
CDR3nt: TGTGCCAGCAGCCCGACAGGGAACACTGAAGCTTTCTTT
CDR3aa: CASSPTGNTEAFF

abundance: NA
d_gene: TRBD1
v_gene: TRBV5-4
j_gene: TRBJ1-2
CDR3nt: TGTGCCAGCAGCCATACAGGGGGCGATGGCTACACCTTC
CDR3aa: CASSHTGGDGYTF

abundance: NA
d_gene: NA
v_gene: TRBV6-4
j_gene: TRBJ2-7
CDR3nt: TGTGCCAGCATTCCCAGGGGACAATACTACGAGCAGTACTTC
CDR3aa: CASIPRGQYYEQYF

abundance: NA
d_gene: TRBD2
v_gene: TRBV7-2
j_gene: TRBJ2-1
CDR3nt: TGTGCCAGCAGCTTAGAAGCGGGACTAGCGGGAACAGGGCAGTTCTTC
CDR3aa: CASSLEAGLAGTGQFF

abundance: NA
d_gene: NA
v_gene: TRBV24-1
j_gene: TRBJ1-2
CDR3nt: TGTGCCACCAGTGACCCCCTAGCCAACTATGGCTACACCTTC
CDR3aa: CATSDPLANYGYTF

abundance: once
d_gene: NA
v_gene: TRBV30
j_gene: TRBJ1-6
CDR3nt: TGTGCCTGGAGGAAGGCCAGGATGAGCTCCTATAATTCACCCCTCCACTTT
CDR3aa: CAWRKARMSSYNSPLHF

abundance: NA
d_gene: TRBD2
v_gene: TRBV2
j_gene: TRBJ2-3
CDR3nt: TGTGCCAGCAGCCTAGCGGGAGGGGCGGCGGATACGCAGTATTTT
CDR3aa: CASSLAGGAADTQYF

abundance: NA
d_gene: NA
v_gene: TRBV11-3
j_gene: TRBJ2-7
CDR3nt: TGTGCCAGCAGCTCAGTAACAGGACCAACAACCTACGAGCAGTACTTC
CDR3aa: CASSSVTGPTTYEQYF

abundance: NA
d_gene: NA
v_gene: TRBV6-5
j_gene: TRBJ2-1
CDR3nt: TGTGCCAGCATAAGAGGGTACAATGAGCAGTTCTTC
CDR3aa: CASIRGYNEQFF

abundance: NA
d_gene: TRBD1
v_gene: TRBV4-1
j_gene: TRBJ2-1
CDR3nt: TGCGCCAGCGGGGACCGGGACAGGGAGGTCTTC
CDR3aa: CASGDRDREVF

abundance: NA
d_gene: TRBD2
v_gene: TRBV11-2
j_gene: TRBJ2-7
CDR3nt: TGTGCCAGCAGCCCATGGTTAGCGGGAGGTTCGTACGAGCAGTACTTC
CDR3aa: CASSPWLAGGSYEQYF

abundance: NA
d_gene: TRBD1
v_gene: TRBV28
j_gene: TRBJ1-1
CDR3nt: TGTGCCAGCAGCAGCCCGGGACAGAGTAACACTGAAGCTTTCTTT
CDR3aa: CASSSPGQSNTEAFF

abundance: NA
d_gene: NA
v_gene: TRBV30
j_gene: TRBJ1-5
CDR3nt: TGTGCCTGGAGCTACAGGGCTGGGGGAAATCAGCCCCAGCATTTT
CDR3aa: CAWSYRAGGNQPQHF

abundance: NA
d_gene: TRBD1
v_gene: TRBV6-5
j_gene: TRBJ1-6
CDR3nt: TGTGCCAGCAGTTATGGGACAGGGGGTTATTCACCCCTCCACTTT
CDR3aa: CASSYGTGGYSPLHF

abundance: NA
d_gene: NA
v_gene: TRBV27
j_gene: TRBJ1-1
CDR3nt: TGTGCCAGCAGTTCATACAGAAGAGCTTTCTTT
CDR3aa: CASSSYRRAFF

abundance: NA
d_gene: TRBD2
v_gene: TRBV9
j_gene: TRBJ2-1
CDR3nt: TGTGCCAGCAGCGCTCTAGGCGGGAGGGTTAGCAATGAGCAGTTCTTC
CDR3aa: CASSALGGRVSNEQFF

abundance: NA
d_gene: TRBD1
v_gene: TRBV7-2
j_gene: TRBJ1-2
CDR3nt: TGTGCCAGCAGCTCATGGGACAGGGTTGACTATGGCTACACCTTC
CDR3aa: CASSSWDRVDYGYTF

abundance: NA
d_gene: NA
v_gene: TRBV6-5
j_gene: TRBJ1-2
CDR3nt: TGTGCCAGCAGTTCCCCGTCGGTAGGGGTCTATGGCTACACCTTC
CDR3aa: CASSSPSVGVYGYTF

abundance: NA
d_gene: NA
v_gene: TRBV2
j_gene: TRBJ2-3
CDR3nt: TGTGCCAGCACCAACGGGGATAGCACAGATACGCAGTATTTT
CDR3aa: CASTNGDSTDTQYF

abundance: once
d_gene: TRBD2
v_gene: TRBV27
j_gene: TRBJ2-7
CDR3nt: TGTGCCAGCAGTCGGAAGCTAGCGGGGGACTACGAGCAGTACTTC
CDR3aa: CASSRKLAGDYEQYF

abundance: NA
d_gene: TRBD2
v_gene: TRBV10-1
j_gene: TRBJ2-3
CDR3nt: TGCGCCAGCAGTGGGTCTAGCGGGAGGGCCACGGGAAGCACAGATACGCAGTATTTT
CDR3aa: CASSGSSGRATGSTDTQYF

abundance: NA
d_gene: TRBD2
v_gene: TRBV6-5
j_gene: TRBJ2-7
CDR3nt: TGTGCCAGCAGTTACGGAACTAGCGGGACTTACGAGCAGTACTTC
CDR3aa: CASSYGTSGTYEQYF

abundance: NA
d_gene: TRBD1
v_gene: TRBV18
j_gene: TRBJ2-7
CDR3nt: TGTGCCAGCTCACTAGCGGACAGGGACTACGAGCAGTACTTC
CDR3aa: CASSLADRDYEQYF

abundance: NA
d_gene: TRBD1
v_gene: TRBV18
j_gene: TRBJ2-1
CDR3nt: TGTGCCAGCTCACCAACGGGGACAGGGAGTTACAATGAGCAGTTCTTC
CDR3aa: CASSPTGTGSYNEQFF